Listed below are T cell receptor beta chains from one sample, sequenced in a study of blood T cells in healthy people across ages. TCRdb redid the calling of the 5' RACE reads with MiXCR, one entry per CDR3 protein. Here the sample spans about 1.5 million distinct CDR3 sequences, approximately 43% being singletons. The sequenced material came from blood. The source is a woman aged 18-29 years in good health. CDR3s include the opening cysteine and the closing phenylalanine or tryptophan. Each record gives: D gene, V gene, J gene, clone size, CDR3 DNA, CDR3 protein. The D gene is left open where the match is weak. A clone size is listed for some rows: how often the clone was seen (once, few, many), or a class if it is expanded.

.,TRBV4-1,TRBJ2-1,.,TGCGCCAGCAGACCCACCCAGGCAGGGTATAAGGGTGAGCAGTTCTTC,CASRPTQAGYKGEQFF
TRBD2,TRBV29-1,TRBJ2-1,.,TGCAGCGTTGGACAAAGACTAGCCGCTGTGGAGCAGTTCTTC,CSVGQRLAAVEQFF
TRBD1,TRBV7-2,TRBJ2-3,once,TGTGCCAGCAGCGCCTGGGACAGACCCCTTCCAGATACGCAGTATTTT,CASSAWDRPLPDTQYF
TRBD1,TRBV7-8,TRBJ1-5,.,TGTGCCAGCAGCTTAGAACAGGGGTATCAGCCCCAGCATTTT,CASSLEQGYQPQHF
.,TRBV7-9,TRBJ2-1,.,TGTGCCAGCAGCTTAAGCGGGCCGGATGTCAATGAGCAGTTCTTC,CASSLSGPDVNEQFF
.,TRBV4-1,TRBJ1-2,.,TGCGCCAGCAGCCAACAGGGACACTATGGCTACACCTTC,CASSQQGHYGYTF
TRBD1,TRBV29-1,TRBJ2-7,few,TGCAGCGCCAGACGACAGGGATCCTCCTACGAGCAGTACTTC,CSARRQGSSYEQYF
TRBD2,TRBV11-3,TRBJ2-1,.,TGTGCCAGCAGCTTCGGGGGGGGGTTTAACAATGAGCAGTTCTTC,CASSFGGGFNNEQFF
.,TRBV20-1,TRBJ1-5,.,TGCAGTGCCGCCACAGGGCGCAATCAGCCCCAGCATTTT,CSAATGRNQPQHF
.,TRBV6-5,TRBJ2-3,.,TGTGCCAGCAGTTACTCGGCAAGCACAGATACGCAGTATTTT,CASSYSASTDTQYF
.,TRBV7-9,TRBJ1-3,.,TGTGCCAGCAGCTTATCGGGCGCCAGCTCTGGAAACACCATATATTTT,CASSLSGASSGNTIYF
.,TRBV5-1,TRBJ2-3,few,TGCGCCAGCAGCTTGAAGGGGCCATTGGCGGGAGATACGCAGTATTTT,CASSLKGPLAGDTQYF
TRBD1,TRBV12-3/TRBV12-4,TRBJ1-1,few,TGTGCCAGCAGCCCCGGACAGGTTGAAGCTTTCTTT,CASSPGQVEAFF
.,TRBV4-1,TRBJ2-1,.,TGCGCCAGCAGCCAAGGGACCCAGTTCTTC,CASSQGTQFF
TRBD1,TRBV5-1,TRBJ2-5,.,TGCGCCAGCAGCTTGGCGGTGGGACAGGTAGAGACCCAGTACTTC,CASSLAVGQVETQYF
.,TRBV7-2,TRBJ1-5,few,TGTGCCAGCAGCTCGAGGGGCTTAGACAATCAGCCCCAGCATTTT,CASSSRGLDNQPQHF